This entry lists 12 T cell receptor beta chains sequenced from one sample in a study of blood T cell repertoires in COVID-19. The table came from immunoSEQ multiplex PCR; TCRdb's copy has only in-frame clones and leaves some out. The table lists approximately 200,000 clones, about 80% of them singletons. The sequencing input was peripheral blood. These receptor sequences come from a human donor with acute or convalescent COVID-19. The donor label of this sample is uncertain.

The chain has TRBV6-5 and TRBJ2-5; perhaps TRBD2 as D (6 bases). Germline values: CDR1 MNHEY, CDR2 SVGAGI. The CDR3 sequence is 13 residues long. V dropped 7 bases and J dropped 3 bases, with 12 bases sitting between them. The CDR3 loop reads CASTSWGEETQYF. The CDR3 nucleotides read TGTGCCAGCACTTCTTGGGGGGAAGAGACCCAGTACTTC.

The rearrangement uses TRBV19 and TRBJ1-2; 8 bases map to TRBD1. The V gene's germline CDR1 is LNHDA and CDR2 SQIVND (reference sequence). CDR3 size: 14 residues. With 5 bases clipped from V and 4 bases from J, the junction kept 6 bases outside the gene matches. CDR3 coding DNA: TGTGCCAGTAGTGTACAGGGGGTCGCCTATGGCTACACCTTC. The encoded protein is CASSVQGVAYGYTF.

The rearrangement links TRBV5-4 to TRBJ2-1; 8 bases agree with TRBD1. The CDR3 contains 15 residues. Germline values: CDR1 SGHNT, CDR2 YYREEE (reference sequence). J lost 3 bases, V lost 0 bases, and 2 bases had no gene match. CDR3 nucleotides: TGTGCCAGCAGCTTGGACAGGGGGATCTACAATGAGCAGTTCTTC. It is translated as CASSLDRGIYNEQFF.

The chain uses TRBV7-2 and TRBJ2-1, with 10 bases fitting TRBD1. With V trimmed by 2 bases and J by 5 bases, 3 bases remained unmatched. This CDR3 has 15 amino acids. Germline V gene sequence: CDR1 SGHTA, CDR2 FQGNSA. CDR3 region: CASSLWDRGDNEQFF. Written as DNA, the CDR3 is TGTGCCAGCAGCTTATGGGACAGGGGAGACAATGAGCAGTTCTTC.

This chain uses TRBV27 with TRBJ2-3; 10 bases are shared with TRBD1. There are 22 residues in the CDR3. Germline V gene lookup returns CDR1 MNHEY and CDR2 SMNVEV (reference sequence). Trimming removed 1 base from V and 1 base from J; junction bases left unmatched: 20. The CDR3 sequence is CASSLLSVYQRTGTGGTDTQYF. The CDR3 bases are TGTGCCAGCAGTTTATTATCGGTTTATCAGAGAACCGGGACAGGGGGCACAGATACGCAGTATTTT.

This rearrangement joins TRBV5-3 to TRBJ2-1, with 10 bases fitting TRBD2. TRBV5-3 is assigned to the ORF class and has an uncertain function. CDR3 length: 14 residues. Trimming took 2 bases from V and 15 from J; bases not matched to a gene: 11. Written as DNA, the CDR3 is TGTGCCAGAAGCTTAGGACTAGCGGATCTAAGGCGGTTCTTC. Its protein is CARSLGLADLRRFF.

This chain joins TRBV30 and TRBJ2-1; tentative D call: TRBD1 (5 bases). The CDR3 contains 13 residues. V shed 0 bases and J shed 7 bases, with 10 bases lying between them. Germline CDR1 GTSNPN, CDR2 SVGIG (reference sequence). This CDR3 reads CAWSVRATNEQFF. DNA of the CDR3: TGTGCCTGGAGTGTCAGGGCGACGAATGAGCAGTTCTTC.

The rearrangement links TRBV7-6 to TRBJ2-2, with D perhaps TRBD2 (5 bases). Germline V gene data show CDR1 as SGHVS and CDR2 as FNYEAQ. V was cut by 8 bases and J by 7 bases, with 14 bases left in between. The CDR3 length is 13 residues. The CDR3 DNA is TGTGCCAGCTCCCCTGGAGGTGTCGGGGAGCTGTTTTTT. Its translation: CASSPGGVGELFF. Variable domain in full (rest from reference TRBV7-6 and TRBJ2-2): GAGVSQSPRYKVTKRGQDVALRCDPISGHVSLYWYRQALGQGPEFLTYFNYEAQQDKSGLPNDRFSAERPEGSISTLTIQRTEQRDSAMYRCASSPGGVGELFFGEGSRLTVL.

This chain uses TRBV18 with TRBJ1-1, with D unresolved. Germline V lookup: CDR1 KGHSH, CDR2 LQKENI. V shed 1 base and J shed 1 base, with 7 bases lying between them. The CDR3 runs 14 residues. The CDR3 bases are TGTGCCAGCTCACCACTTGCAGAGAACACTGAAGCTTTCTTT. This translates into CASSPLAENTEAFF.

Comment on this clone: The identical CDR3 is also encoded by other nucleotide sequences in the sample. The V and J genes are TRBV5-1 and TRBJ1-2; unclear D gene. CDR1 and CDR2 from the germline V gene are SGHRS and YFSETQ. The V and J ends lost 0 bases and 2 bases respectively, with 8 bases between them. CDR3 length: 14 residues. This chain's CDR3 is CASSLGDTNYGYTF. CDR3 bases: TGCGCCAGCAGCTTGGGAGACACGAACTATGGCTACACCTTC.

There are a few counts of this clone. This chain uses TRBV5-5 with TRBJ2-7; TRBD1 might be the D (5 bases). The length of the CDR3 is 14 residues. Trimming took off 3 bases at V and 2 bases at J, with 12 bases between the two ends. Germline V gene data show CDR1 as SGHKS and CDR2 as YYEKEE (reference sequence). The CDR3 reads CASSWGLPPYEQYF. In nucleotides, the CDR3 is TGTGCCAGCAGCTGGGGCCTCCCCCCCTACGAGCAGTACTTC.

The chain joins TRBV6-6 to TRBJ2-2; TRBD2 agrees at 8 bases. V was pared by 5 bases and J by 6 bases, with 14 bases of the junction left unmatched. This CDR3 comprises 17 residues. Looked up from germline, CDR1 is MNHNY and CDR2 is SVGAGI (reference sequence). The CDR3 protein is CASSPRRGVVVSGELFF. DNA of the CDR3: TGTGCCAGCAGTCCCAGGCGGGGGGTGGTAGTCTCCGGGGAGCTGTTTTTT.